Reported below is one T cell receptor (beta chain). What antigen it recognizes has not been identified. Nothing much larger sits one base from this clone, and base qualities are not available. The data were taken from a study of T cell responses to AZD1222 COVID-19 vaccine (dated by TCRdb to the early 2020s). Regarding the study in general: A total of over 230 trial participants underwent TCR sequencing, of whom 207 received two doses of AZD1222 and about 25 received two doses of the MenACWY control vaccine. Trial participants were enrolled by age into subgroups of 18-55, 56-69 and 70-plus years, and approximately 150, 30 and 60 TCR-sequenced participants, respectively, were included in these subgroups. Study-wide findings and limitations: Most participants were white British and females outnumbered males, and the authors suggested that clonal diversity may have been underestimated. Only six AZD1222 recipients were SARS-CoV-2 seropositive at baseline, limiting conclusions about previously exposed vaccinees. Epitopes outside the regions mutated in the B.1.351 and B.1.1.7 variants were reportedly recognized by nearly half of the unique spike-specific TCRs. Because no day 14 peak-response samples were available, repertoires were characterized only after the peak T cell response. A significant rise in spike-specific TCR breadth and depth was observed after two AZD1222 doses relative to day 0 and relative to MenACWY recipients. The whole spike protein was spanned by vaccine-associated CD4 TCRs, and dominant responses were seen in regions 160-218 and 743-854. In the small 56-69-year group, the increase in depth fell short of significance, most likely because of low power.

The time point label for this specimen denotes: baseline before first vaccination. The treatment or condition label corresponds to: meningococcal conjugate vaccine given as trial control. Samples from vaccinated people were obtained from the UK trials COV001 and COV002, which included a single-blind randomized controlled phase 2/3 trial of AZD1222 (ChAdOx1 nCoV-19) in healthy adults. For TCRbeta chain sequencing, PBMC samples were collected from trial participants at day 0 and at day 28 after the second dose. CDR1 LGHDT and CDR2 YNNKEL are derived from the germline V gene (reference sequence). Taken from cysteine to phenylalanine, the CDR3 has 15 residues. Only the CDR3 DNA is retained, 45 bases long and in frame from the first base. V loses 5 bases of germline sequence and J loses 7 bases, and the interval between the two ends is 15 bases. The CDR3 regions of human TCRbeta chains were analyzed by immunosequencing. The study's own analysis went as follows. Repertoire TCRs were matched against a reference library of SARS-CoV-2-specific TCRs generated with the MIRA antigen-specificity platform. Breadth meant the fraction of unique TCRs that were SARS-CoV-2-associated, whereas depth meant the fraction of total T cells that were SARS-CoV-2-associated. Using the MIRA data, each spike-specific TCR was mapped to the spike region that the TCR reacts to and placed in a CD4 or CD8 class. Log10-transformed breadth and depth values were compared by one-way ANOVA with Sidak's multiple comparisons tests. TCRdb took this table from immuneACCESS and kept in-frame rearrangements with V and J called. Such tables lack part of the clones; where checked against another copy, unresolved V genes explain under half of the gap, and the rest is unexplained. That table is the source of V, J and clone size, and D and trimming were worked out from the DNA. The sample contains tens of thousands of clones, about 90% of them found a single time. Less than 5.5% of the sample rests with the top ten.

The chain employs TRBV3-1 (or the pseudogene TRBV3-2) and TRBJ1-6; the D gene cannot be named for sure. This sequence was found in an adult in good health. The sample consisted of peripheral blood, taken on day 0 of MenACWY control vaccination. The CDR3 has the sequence CASSSMGGVNSPLHF. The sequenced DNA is TGTGCCAGCAGCTCAATGGGCGGCGTAAATTCACCCCTCCACTTT.